The TCR beta chain described here comes from a study of T cells after yellow fever vaccination. General observations from the study: Only a minor proportion of clonotypes was detected across both CD4 and CD8 compartments. Primary-vaccination clones mostly resurfaced post-booster (under 98% CD4, roughly 90% CD8).

In this sample, this clonotype turned up many times. The antigen is not known. Synthesis of TCR cDNA relied on 5'RACE template switching, which attached a universal primer site and UMIs. MiXCR, run by TCRdb on the 5' RACE reads, gives a single entry per CDR3 protein. The sample contains hundreds of thousands of distinct CDR3 sequences, 9% to 15% of which appear only once. The clonotype originates from a man aged 25-40 years who received the YFV17D yellow fever vaccine. This material consisted of PBMCs, taken on the day of the yellow fever booster vaccination.

The CDR3 DNA is TGCGCCAGCAGCCCGGGACAGGGGGCTTCTCAGCCCCAGCATTTT. Protein product: CASSPGQGASQPQHF. This chain joins TRBV5-1 and TRBJ1-5; TRBD1 aligns across 12 bases. Per the germline V gene, CDR1 is SGHRS and CDR2 is YFSETQ. Trimming at V came to 4 bases and at J to 6 bases, leaving 5 bases not matched to a gene. CDR3 length: 15 amino acids. Complete variable domain (other parts from reference TRBV5-1 and TRBJ1-5): KAGVTQTPRYLIKTRGQQVTLSCSPISGHRSVSWYQQTPGQGLQFLFEYFSETQRNKGNFPGRFSGRQFSNSRSEMNVSTLELGDSALYLCASSPGQGASQPQHFGDGTRLSIL.